Sequencing of this TCR beta chain was carried out in a study of T cell changes during pregnancy in multiple sclerosis. The CDR3 is 15 amino acids. Germline V gene lookup returns CDR1 LNHDA and CDR2 SQIVND (reference sequence). With 10 bases clipped from V and 3 bases from J, the junction kept 11 bases outside the gene matches. Data came from immunoSEQ multiplex PCR; TCRdb stores just in-frame clones and leaves some out. The sample has about 67,000 clones; more than 85% are singletons. The source was peripheral blood, collected in the second trimester of pregnancy. This rearrangement joins TRBV19 to TRBJ2-2; 7 nucleotides match TRBD1. This clonotype was sampled from a female donor with multiple sclerosis, enrolled in a pregnancy study. Written as DNA, the CDR3 is TGTGCCATTCAAGGTGGGACAGCGGACACCGGGGAGCTGTTTTTT. Encoded protein: CAIQGGTADTGELFF.